A selection of T cell receptor beta chains follows, all from one sample in a study of metastatic and nonmetastatic thyroid tumors. MiXCR re-clonotyped the PCR reads for TCRdb. This table has about 12,000 clones, around 31% appearing once. Sequencing was carried out using tumor tissue. All receptors come from a female donor with papillary thyroid cancer or a benign thyroid nodule (not recorded which). Some clones in this sample may be carry-over from other donors' samples. Each CDR3 is given with its conserved first and last residue. Fields, in order: J gene, CDR3 length, V gene, clone size, D gene, CDR3 DNA, CDR3 protein. A D gene is named only where the DNA matches it firmly. A row's size may be missing; if present it is once, few, many or a size class.

TRBJ1-1	14	TRBV12-3/TRBV12-4	medium-sized	TRBD1	TGTGCCAGCAGTCCGTGGGACAGGGACACTGAAGCTTTCTTT	CASSPWDRDTEAFF
TRBJ2-1	15	TRBV4-2	-	-	TGTGCCAGCAGCCAAGATTACAGAATCTACAATGAGCAGTTCTTC	CASSQDYRIYNEQFF
TRBJ1-2	13	TRBV7-2	-	-	TGTGCCAGCAGCGAACAGGGAAACTATGGCTACACCTTC	CASSEQGNYGYTF
TRBJ1-2	16	TRBV28	few	-	TGTGCCAGCAGTACGGCCGGGGCAGCCCTTAACTATGGCTACACCTTC	CASSTAGAALNYGYTF
TRBJ1-2	14	TRBV6-1	few	-	TGTGCCACCAGCCCACCCGGGGCTTACTATGGCTACACCTTC	CATSPPGAYYGYTF
TRBJ2-1	16	TRBV11-2	-	TRBD2	TGTGCCAGCAGCTTAGAGGGGGGAGGGCCGAACAATGAGCAGTTCTTC	CASSLEGGGPNNEQFF
TRBJ1-3	16	TRBV19	many	-	TGTGCCAGTAGCGGACGTGCTGGTAACTCTGGAAACACCATATATTTT	CASSGRAGNSGNTIYF
TRBJ2-7	14	TRBV9	-	-	TGTGCCAGCAGCCCGCACGATCTGTCCGGCGAGCAGTACTTC	CASSPHDLSGEQYF
TRBJ2-1	20	TRBV4-3	many	-	TGCGCCAGCAGCCAAGATATGGGGGGCGTGACCCTACGTTGGTACAATGAGCAGTTCTTC	CASSQDMGGVTLRWYNEQFF
TRBJ2-5	14	TRBV4-3	medium-sized	-	TGCGCCAGCAGCCAAGATAATAGTAGGAGGACCCAGTACTTC	CASSQDNSRRTQYF
TRBJ2-2	15	TRBV4-2	-	-	TGTGCCAGCAGCCTCGGGCTACGGGGGACGGGGGAGCTGTTTTTT	CASSLGLRGTGELFF
TRBJ2-2	21	TRBV25-1	-	TRBD2	TGTGCCAGCAGTCCCGGCTTCGGTTGGCTAGCGGGTCAGGCTGGGGACGGGGAGCTGTTTTTT	CASSPGFGWLAGQAGDGELFF
TRBJ2-1	19	TRBV18	many	TRBD2	TGTGCCAGCTCACCACGGGTACTAGCGGGGGTGCTCCAATACAATGAGCAGTTCTTC	CASSPRVLAGVLQYNEQFF
TRBJ1-1	17	TRBV20-1	-	-	TGCAGTTCTAGAGGTGGGGGCTGGTGTTCCCCAAGGACTGAAGCTTTCTTT	CSSRGGGWCSPRTEAFF
TRBJ1-1	14	TRBV28	medium-sized	-	TGTGCCAGCAGTTTGGGGGGCTTGTACACTGAAGCTTTCTTT	CASSLGGLYTEAFF
TRBJ2-3	14	TRBV6-1	few	-	TGTGCCAGCACCGGGAATCCCGAGGCAGATACGCAGTATTTT	CASTGNPEADTQYF
TRBJ2-2	15	TRBV20-1	once	-	TGCAGTGCCCTAGGGGGGGTCGCGGACACCGGGGAGCTGTTTTTT	CSALGGVADTGELFF
TRBJ2-7	15	TRBV7-9	-	-	TGTGCCAGCAGCTTTCCCCGGAAGAGCTCCTACGAGCAGTACTTC	CASSFPRKSSYEQYF
TRBJ1-5	16	TRBV9	-	-	TGCGCCAGCAGCTTCACGGGGGACATCGGCAATCAGCCCCAGCATTTT	CASSFTGDIGNQPQHF
TRBJ2-7	17	TRBV6-5	few	-	TGTGCCAGTTGTTACTCGATGTGTACAGGGACTCTCAGCGAGCAGTACTTC	CASCYSMCTGTLSEQYF
TRBJ2-1	16	TRBV9	-	-	TGTGCCAGCACCCCGACGGGGGACGGCTCCTACAATGAGCAGTTCTTC	CASTPTGDGSYNEQFF
TRBJ1-1	13	TRBV6-4	medium-sized	TRBD1	TGTGCCAGCAGTGCCGAGCCGACAGGGTGGGCTTTCTTT	CASSAEPTGWAFF
TRBJ1-5	14	TRBV12-3/TRBV12-4	many	TRBD1	TGTGCCAGCACCGGGACAGGGTTAGATCAGCCCCAGCATTTT	CASTGTGLDQPQHF
TRBJ1-5	14	TRBV15	few	-	TGTGCCACCAGCAGAGACAGGGGCAATCAGCCCCAGCATTTT	CATSRDRGNQPQHF
TRBJ1-2	15	TRBV5-5	-	TRBD1	TGTGCCAGCAGCCTGACAGGGGCCGTACCTTATGGCTACACCTTC	CASSLTGAVPYGYTF
TRBJ2-7	13	TRBV27	few	TRBD2	TGTGCCAGCAGAATAGCGGGAGGGAGAGAGCAGTACTTC	CASRIAGGREQYF
TRBJ2-2	13	TRBV14	-	-	TGTGCCAGCAGCCCCCTCCCGACCGGGGAGCTGTTTTTT	CASSPLPTGELFF
TRBJ1-1	16	TRBV4-1	-	-	TGCGCCAGCAGCCAAGAAAGAGGGGCCGCCGCCACTGAAGCTTTCTTT	CASSQERGAAATEAFF
TRBJ2-6	13	TRBV6-4	few	-	TGTGCCAGCAGTGACTCTGGGGCCAACGTCCTGACTTTC	CASSDSGANVLTF
TRBJ2-3	13	TRBV6-1	few	TRBD1	TGTGCCAGCAGTGACAGGGGGCAGGTTACGCAGTATTTT	CASSDRGQVTQYF
TRBJ1-5	13	TRBV20-1	many	-	TGCAGTGCTAGGACAGGCAACAATCAGCCCCAGCATTTT	CSARTGNNQPQHF
TRBJ2-1	15	TRBV19	-	-	TGTGCCAGTAGTATACGGCGGGAAGGCCGAAATGAGCAGTTCTTC	CASSIRREGRNEQFF